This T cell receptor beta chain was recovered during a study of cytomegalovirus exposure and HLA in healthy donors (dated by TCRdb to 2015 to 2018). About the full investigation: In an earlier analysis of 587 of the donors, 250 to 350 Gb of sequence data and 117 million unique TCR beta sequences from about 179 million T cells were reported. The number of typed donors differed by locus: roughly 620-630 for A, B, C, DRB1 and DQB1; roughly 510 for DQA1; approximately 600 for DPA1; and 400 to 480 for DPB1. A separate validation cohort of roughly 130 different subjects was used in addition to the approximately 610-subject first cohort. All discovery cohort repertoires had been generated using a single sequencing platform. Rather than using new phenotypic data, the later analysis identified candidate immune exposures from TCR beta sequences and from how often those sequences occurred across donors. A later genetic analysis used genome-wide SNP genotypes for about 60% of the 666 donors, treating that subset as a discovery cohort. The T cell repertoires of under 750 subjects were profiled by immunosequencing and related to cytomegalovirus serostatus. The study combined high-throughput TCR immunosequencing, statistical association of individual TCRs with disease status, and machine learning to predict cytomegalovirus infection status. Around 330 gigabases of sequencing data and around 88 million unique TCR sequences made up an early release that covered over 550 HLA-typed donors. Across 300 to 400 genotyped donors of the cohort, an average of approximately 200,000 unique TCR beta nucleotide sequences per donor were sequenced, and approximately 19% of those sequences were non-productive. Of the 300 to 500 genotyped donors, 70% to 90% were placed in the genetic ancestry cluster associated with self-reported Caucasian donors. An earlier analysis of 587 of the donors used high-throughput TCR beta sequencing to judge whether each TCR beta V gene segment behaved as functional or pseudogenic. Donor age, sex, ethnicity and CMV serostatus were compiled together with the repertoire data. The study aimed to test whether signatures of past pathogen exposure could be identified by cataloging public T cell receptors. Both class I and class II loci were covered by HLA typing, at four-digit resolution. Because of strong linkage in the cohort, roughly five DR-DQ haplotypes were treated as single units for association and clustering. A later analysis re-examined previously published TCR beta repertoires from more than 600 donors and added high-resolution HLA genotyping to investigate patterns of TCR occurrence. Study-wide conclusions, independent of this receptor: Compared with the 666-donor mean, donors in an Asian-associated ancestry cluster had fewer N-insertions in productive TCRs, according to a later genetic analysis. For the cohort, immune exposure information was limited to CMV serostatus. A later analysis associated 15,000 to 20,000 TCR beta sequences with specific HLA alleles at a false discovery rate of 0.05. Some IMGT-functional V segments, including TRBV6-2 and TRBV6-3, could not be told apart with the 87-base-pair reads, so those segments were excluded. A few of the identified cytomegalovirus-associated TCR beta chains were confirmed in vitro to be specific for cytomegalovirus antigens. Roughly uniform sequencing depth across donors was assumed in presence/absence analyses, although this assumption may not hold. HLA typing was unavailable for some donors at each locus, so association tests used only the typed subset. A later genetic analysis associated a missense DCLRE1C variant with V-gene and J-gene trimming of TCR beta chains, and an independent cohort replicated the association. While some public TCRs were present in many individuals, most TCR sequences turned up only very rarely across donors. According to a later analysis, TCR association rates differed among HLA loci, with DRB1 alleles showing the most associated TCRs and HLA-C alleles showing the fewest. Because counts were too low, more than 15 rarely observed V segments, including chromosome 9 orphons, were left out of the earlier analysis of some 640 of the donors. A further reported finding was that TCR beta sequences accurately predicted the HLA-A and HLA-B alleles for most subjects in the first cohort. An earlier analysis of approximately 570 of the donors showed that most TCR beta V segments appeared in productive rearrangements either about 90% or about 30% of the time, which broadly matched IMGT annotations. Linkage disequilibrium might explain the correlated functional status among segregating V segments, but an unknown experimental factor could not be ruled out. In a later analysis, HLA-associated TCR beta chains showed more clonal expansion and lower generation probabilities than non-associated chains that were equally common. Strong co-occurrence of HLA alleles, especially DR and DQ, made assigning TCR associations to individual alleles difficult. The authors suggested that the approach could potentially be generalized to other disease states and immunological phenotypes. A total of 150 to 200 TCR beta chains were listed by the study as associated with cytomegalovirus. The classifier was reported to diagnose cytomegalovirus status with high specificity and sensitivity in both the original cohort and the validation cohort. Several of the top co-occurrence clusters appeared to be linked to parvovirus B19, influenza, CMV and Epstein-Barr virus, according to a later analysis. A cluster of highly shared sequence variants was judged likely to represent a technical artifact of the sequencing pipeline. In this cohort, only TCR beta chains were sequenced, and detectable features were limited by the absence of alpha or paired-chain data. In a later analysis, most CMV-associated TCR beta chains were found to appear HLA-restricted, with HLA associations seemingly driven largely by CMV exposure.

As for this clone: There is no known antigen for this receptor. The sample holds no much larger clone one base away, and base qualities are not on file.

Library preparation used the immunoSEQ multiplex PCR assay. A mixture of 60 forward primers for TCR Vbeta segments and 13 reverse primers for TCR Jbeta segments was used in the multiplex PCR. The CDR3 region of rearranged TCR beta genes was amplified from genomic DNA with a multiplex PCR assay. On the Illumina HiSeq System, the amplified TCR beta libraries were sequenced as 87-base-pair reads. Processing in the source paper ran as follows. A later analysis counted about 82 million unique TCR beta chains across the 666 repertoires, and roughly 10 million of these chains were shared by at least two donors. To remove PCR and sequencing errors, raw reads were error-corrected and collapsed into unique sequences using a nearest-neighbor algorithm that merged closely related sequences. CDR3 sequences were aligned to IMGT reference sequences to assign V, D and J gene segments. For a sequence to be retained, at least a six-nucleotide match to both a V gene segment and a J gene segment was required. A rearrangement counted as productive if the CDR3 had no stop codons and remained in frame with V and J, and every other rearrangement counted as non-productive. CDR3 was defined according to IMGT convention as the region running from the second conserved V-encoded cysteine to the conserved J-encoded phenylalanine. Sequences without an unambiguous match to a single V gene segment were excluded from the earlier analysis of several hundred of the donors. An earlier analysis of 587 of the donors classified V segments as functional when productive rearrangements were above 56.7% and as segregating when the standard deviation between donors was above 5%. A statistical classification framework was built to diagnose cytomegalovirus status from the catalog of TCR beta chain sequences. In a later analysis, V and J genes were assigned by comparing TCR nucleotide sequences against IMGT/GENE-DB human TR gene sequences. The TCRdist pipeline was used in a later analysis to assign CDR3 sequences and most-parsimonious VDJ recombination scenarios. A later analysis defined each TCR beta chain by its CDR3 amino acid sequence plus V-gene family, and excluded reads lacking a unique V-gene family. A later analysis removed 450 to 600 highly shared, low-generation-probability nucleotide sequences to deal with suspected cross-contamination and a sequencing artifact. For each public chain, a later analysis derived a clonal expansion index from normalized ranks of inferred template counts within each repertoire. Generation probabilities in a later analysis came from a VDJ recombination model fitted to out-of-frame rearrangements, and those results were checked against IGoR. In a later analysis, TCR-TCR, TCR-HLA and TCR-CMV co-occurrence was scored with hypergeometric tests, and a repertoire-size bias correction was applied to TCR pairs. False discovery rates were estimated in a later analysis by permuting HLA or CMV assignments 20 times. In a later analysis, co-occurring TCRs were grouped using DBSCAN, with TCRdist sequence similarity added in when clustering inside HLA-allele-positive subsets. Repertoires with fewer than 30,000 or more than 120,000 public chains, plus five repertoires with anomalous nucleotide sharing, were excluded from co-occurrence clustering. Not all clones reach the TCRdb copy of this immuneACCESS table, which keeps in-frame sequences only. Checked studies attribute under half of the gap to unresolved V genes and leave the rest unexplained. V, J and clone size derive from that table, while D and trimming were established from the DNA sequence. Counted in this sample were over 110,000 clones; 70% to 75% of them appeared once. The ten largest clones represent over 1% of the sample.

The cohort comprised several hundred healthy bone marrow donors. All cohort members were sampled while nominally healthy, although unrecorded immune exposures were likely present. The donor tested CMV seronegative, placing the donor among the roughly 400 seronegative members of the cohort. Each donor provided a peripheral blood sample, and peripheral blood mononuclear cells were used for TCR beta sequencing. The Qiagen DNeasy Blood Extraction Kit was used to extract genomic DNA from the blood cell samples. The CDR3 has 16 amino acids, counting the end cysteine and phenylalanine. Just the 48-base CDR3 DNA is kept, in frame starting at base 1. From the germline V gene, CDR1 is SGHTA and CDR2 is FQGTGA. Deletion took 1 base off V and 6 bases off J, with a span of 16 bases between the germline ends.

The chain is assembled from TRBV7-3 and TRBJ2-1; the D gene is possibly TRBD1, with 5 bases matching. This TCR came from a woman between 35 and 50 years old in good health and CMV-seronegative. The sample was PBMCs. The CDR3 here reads CASSLSPGFPFNEQFF. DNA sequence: TGTGCCAGCAGCTTAAGTCCAGGGTTCCCTTTCAATGAGCAGTTCTTC.